The 29 T cell receptor beta chains below come from one sample, sequenced in a study of response to subunit inactivated influenza vaccine listed by TCRdb under 2018. Taken with the paper, the label for time point translates to: more than 40 days after influenza vaccine administration. The library was obtained by RT-PCR. Sequencing relied on an Illumina HiSeq 2500. TCRdb reran the public reads through fastp at Q25 and MiXCR, keeping productive beta chains. Identical CDR3 proteins give one entry, which carries the most common genes and DNA. Counted in this sample were 500,000 or so distinct CDR3 sequences; 11% of them appeared once. The top ten constitute about 12% of the sample. Sample: PBMCs from blood, taken roughly 6 weeks after vaccination. All receptors derive from a man in his fifties or sixties who received an inactivated influenza vaccine. Donor details come from another sample of the same person, matched by shared clones.

The chain joins TRBV12-3 or TRBV12-4 to TRBJ1-1, with 9 bases identical to TRBD1. CDR3 length: 16 amino acids. Trimming at V came to 5 bases and at J to 1 base, leaving 8 bases not matched to a gene. CDR3 region: CASSRRTGVGNTEAFF. CDR3 sequence (DNA): TGTGCCAGCAGTCGCCGGACAGGGGTCGGGAACACTGAAGCTTTCTTT.

The chain couples TRBV6-5 to TRBJ1-3; D not certain. Trimming cost V 3 bases and J 3 bases, with 12 bases left between them. There are 15 residues in the CDR3. The V gene's germline CDR1 is MNHEY and CDR2 SVGAGI. As DNA, the CDR3 is TGTGCCAGCAGTTATTTTCGTGGGAGTGGAAACACCATATATTTT. It encodes CASSYFRGSGNTIYF.

This clonotype was seen more than once but under ten times. This chain uses TRBV10-3 with TRBJ2-7, with a weak D call TRBD2 (6 bases). CDR1 ENHRY and CDR2 SYGVKD come from the germline V gene. With 3 bases removed from V and 2 bases from J, the gap between germline ends came to 11 bases. CDR3 length: 14 residues. The CDR3 DNA reads TGTGCCATCAGTGATAAGGGAGGACCCTACGAGCAGTACTTC. This translates into CAISDKGGPYEQYF.

This clonotype was picked up many times. This sequence joins TRBV12-3 or TRBV12-4 and TRBJ2-3, with TRBD1 as a possible D gene (6 bases). CDR3 size: 13 residues. V dropped 5 bases and J dropped 2 bases, with 8 bases sitting between them. DNA for the CDR3: TGTGCCAGCAGTCCAGGGGTCACAGATACGCAGTATTTT. Translating gives CASSPGVTDTQYF.

The V call is TRBV7-2, the J call TRBJ2-2; either TRBD1 or TRBD2 may supply D (5 bases each). V lost 0 bases and J 3 bases, leaving 14 bases between the germline ends. The CDR3 covers 17 residues. Germline V CDR1 and CDR2: SGHTA, FQGNSA. DNA for the CDR3: TGTGCCAGCAGCTTAGCGGGGCTCAGGAGGCACACCGGGGAGCTGTTTTTT. It translates to CASSLAGLRRHTGELFF.

At least ten counts were recorded for this clonotype. The gene calls are TRBV15 and TRBJ2-7; a weak D match, TRBD2 (5 bases). Germline CDR1 and CDR2: LNHNV and YYDKDF (reference sequence). Trimming removed 1 base from V and 0 bases from J, with 10 bases in between. The CDR3 sequence is 15 residues long. The CDR3 DNA reads TGTGCCACCAGCAGAGTTCGGGAAAACTCCTACGAGCAGTACTTC. Translation: CATSRVRENSYEQYF.

This clonotype has only a few counts. The V and J genes are TRBV20-1 and TRBJ1-5, with TRBD1 identical over 12 bases. CDR3 size: 17 residues. Germline V gene data show CDR1 as DFQATT and CDR2 as SNEGSKA (reference sequence). The J segment lost 7 bases and the V segment lost 3 bases, leaving 13 bases of the junction unmatched. DNA of the CDR3: TGCAGTGCTAGCCAACGGGACAGGGGGCGCATGTGGCAGCCCCAGCATTTT. It codes for CSASQRDRGRMWQPQHF.

This clonotype was recorded a few times. CDR3 bases: TGTGCCAGCAGTTACTCAGGGGACACCTTTTTCTATGGCTACACCTTC. Amino acid sequence: CASSYSGDTFFYGYTF. The gene calls are TRBV6-5 and TRBJ1-2, with a tentative D call TRBD1 (6 bases). The germline CDR1 and CDR2 sequences are MNHEY and SVGAGI. The germline V and J ends were trimmed by 0 bases and 4 bases, with 15 bases remaining between them. This CDR3 comprises 16 residues.

This clonotype was seen more than once but under ten times. The chain employs TRBV12-2 and TRBJ2-1; the table's D call, TRBD2, was not checked against the DNA. TRBV12-2 corresponds to a pseudogene. The CDR3 has 19 residues. DNA of the CDR3: TGTGCAAGTCGCTTAGGCTCTAGCGGGCTCCCCGTGGGCTACAATGAGCAGTTCTTC. This sequence encodes CASRLGSSGLPVGYNEQFF.

This clonotype was seen at least ten times. The V and J genes are TRBV20-1 and TRBJ1-5, with D possibly being TRBD1 (5 bases). The CDR3 extends over 16 amino acids. CDR1 DFQATT and CDR2 SNEGSKA come from the germline V gene (reference sequence). V was shortened by 1 base and J by 4 bases, with 17 bases between the two germline ends. The CDR3: CSARVGLGGANQPQHF. CDR3 nucleotide sequence: TGCAGTGCTAGAGTTGGTTTAGGAGGGGCAAATCAGCCCCAGCATTTT.

A few counts support this clonotype. The chain is built from TRBV29-1 and TRBJ2-2, with TRBD1 matching 8 bases. CDR1 and CDR2 from the germline V gene are SQVTM and ANQGSEA. CDR3 length: 16 residues. V dropped 0 bases and J dropped 7; count of bases not matched to a gene: 10. The CDR3 nucleotides are TGCAGCGTTGAAGATAAGACAGGGGCCTACGTCGGGGAGCTGTTTTTT. Protein sequence: CSVEDKTGAYVGELFF.

In its sample, this clonotype was seen many times. The CDR3 loop is CASSLGGRGYGYTF. The CDR3 nucleotides are TGTGCCAGCAGCTTAGGCGGCAGGGGCTATGGCTACACCTTC. V usage is TRBV7-2 and J usage is TRBJ1-2, with D possibly being TRBD1 (6 bases). Germline CDR1 is SGHTA and CDR2 is FQGNSA. The CDR3 covers 14 residues. Trimming took off 1 base at V and 4 bases at J, with 10 bases between the two ends. The whole variable domain, remainder taken from reference TRBV7-2 and TRBJ1-2, is GAGVSQSPSNKVTEKGKDVELRCDPISGHTALYWYRQSLGQGLEFLIYFQGNSAPDKSGLPSDRFSAERTGGSVSTLTIQRTQQEDSAVYLCASSLGGRGYGYTFGSGTRLTVV.

A few counts support this clonotype. The genes are TRBV7-2 and TRBJ2-7, with 8 nucleotides matching TRBD2. CDR3 length: 15 residues. Trimming removed 5 bases from V and 1 base from J; junction bases left unmatched: 7. Germline V gives CDR1 SGHTA, CDR2 FQGNSA. This chain's CDR3 is CASSRRVAGSYEQYF. CDR3 nucleotide sequence: TGTGCCAGCAGCCGCCGGGTAGCGGGGTCCTACGAGCAGTACTTC. Full variable domain (outside the CDR3, taken from reference TRBV7-2 and TRBJ2-7): GAGVSQSPSNKVTEKGKDVELRCDPISGHTALYWYRQSLGQGLEFLIYFQGNSAPDKSGLPSDRFSAERTGGSVSTLTIQRTQQEDSAVYLCASSRRVAGSYEQYFGPGTRLTVT.

The chain recombines TRBV5-1 with TRBJ1-1; 7 bases are shared with TRBD1. Germline CDR1 and CDR2: SGHRS and YFSETQ. The CDR3 covers 15 residues. Trimming took 4 bases from V and 0 from J; bases not matched to a gene: 6. CDR3 DNA sequence: TGCGCCAGCAGCACCCGAACAGGGGTGAACACTGAAGCTTTCTTT. Amino acids: CASSTRTGVNTEAFF.

The rearrangement uses TRBV20-1 and TRBJ2-7, with D hard to call. The CDR3 has 13 amino acids. Trimming shortened V by 1 base and J by 3 bases, and 10 bases separated the two germline ends. Looked up from germline, CDR1 is DFQATT and CDR2 is SNEGSKA (reference sequence). The CDR3 DNA is TGCAGTGCTAGAGCCCCGGACGTCTACGAGCAGTACTTC. Amino acid sequence: CSARAPDVYEQYF.

The V call is TRBV6-2 or TRBV6-3, the J call TRBJ2-7; D might be TRBD2 (6 bases). The V end lost 2 bases, the J end lost 7 bases, and 18 bases lay between the germline ends. CDR3 length equals 15 residues. Germline-derived CDR1 and CDR2 are MNHEY and SVGEGT. DNA of the CDR3: TGTGCCAGCAGTTACCCCCTAGGAGGGGCGGATGAGCAGTACTTC. This encodes CASSYPLGGADEQYF.

The V call is TRBV4-3, the J call TRBJ1-2, with D unresolved. Trimming shortened V by 0 bases and J by 5 bases, and 10 bases separated the two germline ends. There are 14 residues in the CDR3. From germline, CDR1 is LGHNA and CDR2 YSLEER. CDR3: CASSQERAGYGYTF. The CDR3 coding sequence is TGCGCCAGCAGCCAAGAGAGGGCGGGTTATGGCTACACCTTC.

The genes are TRBV6-2 or TRBV6-3 and TRBJ2-3, with TRBD2 matching over 8 bases. V lost 3 bases, J lost 4 bases, and 9 bases stayed unmatched. Germline lookup yields CDR1 MNHEY and CDR2 SVGEGT. There are 16 residues in the CDR3. The CDR3 DNA is TGTGCCAGCAGTTATTCTCCAGCGGGAGCTGCAGATACGCAGTATTTT. Translation: CASSYSPAGAADTQYF.

This clonotype has more than one count but fewer than ten. The rearrangement uses TRBV20-1 and TRBJ1-5; D perhaps matches TRBD1 (5 bases). The CDR3 totals 14 residues. V gave up 5 bases and J gave up 3 bases, with 14 bases separating them. The V gene's germline CDR1 is DFQATT and CDR2 SNEGSKA (reference sequence). The chain's CDR3 is CSAPGGGVNQPQHF. The CDR3, as DNA: TGCAGTGCTCCCGGGGGGGGTGTCAATCAGCCCCAGCATTTT.

In this sample, this clonotype turned up a few times. The gene calls are TRBV11-1 and TRBJ1-1; the D gene is possibly TRBD1 (5 bases). The CDR3 consists of 19 residues. The V and J ends lost 0 bases and 0 bases respectively, with 20 bases between them. From germline, CDR1 is SGHAT and CDR2 FQDESV (reference sequence). CDR3 loop: CASSLAPNRNPSMNTEAFF. CDR3 nucleotides: TGTGCCAGCAGCTTAGCACCAAACAGGAATCCTTCCATGAACACTGAAGCTTTCTTT.

The rearrangement uses TRBV4-3 and TRBJ2-3, with 11 bases lining up with TRBD1. The trim removed 0 bases at V and 7 bases at J, leaving 6 bases unmatched. The CDR3 contains 16 residues. Germline CDR1 reads LGHNA; CDR2 reads YSLEER. In nucleotides, the CDR3 is TGCGCCAGCAGCCAAGAGGGACAGGGGGGACCGAATACGCAGTATTTT. Encoded protein: CASSQEGQGGPNTQYF.

In this sample, this clonotype turned up many times. This chain connects TRBV7-2 to TRBJ1-1, with D unresolved. V dropped 5 bases and J dropped 0 bases, with 13 bases sitting between them. Germline loops: CDR1 SGHTA, CDR2 FQGNSA. The CDR3 totals 15 residues. CDR3 bases: TGTGCCAGCAGCACACGCCTGGGAGTGAACACTGAAGCTTTCTTT. Amino acid sequence: CASSTRLGVNTEAFF.

This clonotype occurred a few times. The chain recombines TRBV24-1 with TRBJ2-1; TRBD2 agrees at 7 bases. This CDR3 comprises 21 residues. The germline gives CDR1 KGHDR, CDR2 SFDVKD. The J segment lost 5 bases and the V segment lost 4 bases, leaving 25 bases of the junction unmatched. The CDR3 sequence is CATSDPLQRGRASGRDNEQFF. The DNA of the CDR3 is TGTGCCACCAGTGACCCCCTTCAGCGCGGTCGGGCTAGCGGTAGAGACAATGAGCAGTTCTTC.

The chain carries TRBV28 and TRBJ1-1; D ambiguous. The CDR3 has 16 residues. Germline CDR1 MDHEN, CDR2 SYDVKM. With 4 bases removed from V and 0 bases from J, the gap between germline ends came to 15 bases. As DNA, the CDR3 is TGTGCCAGCAGTTGGTCCGGTGGAACAATGAACACTGAAGCTTTCTTT. It is translated as CASSWSGGTMNTEAFF.

This clonotype occurred many times. V is TRBV12-3 or TRBV12-4 and J is TRBJ2-7; 8 nucleotides align to TRBD2. J gave up 7 bases and V 8 bases, and 16 bases lay outside the gene matches. This CDR3 contains 15 residues. This CDR3 is CASCVGGRTLREQYF. In DNA form, the CDR3 reads TGTGCCAGCTGCGTCGGCGGGAGGACCTTGCGGGAGCAGTACTTC.

With regard to this clonotype: This is likely a read error, given that the CDR3 carries no conserved phenylalanine or tryptophan at its end. The chain employs TRBV20-1 and TRBJ2-3, with D possibly being TRBD1 (5 bases). Trimming took 0 bases from V and 0 from J, leaving 10 bases between them. Germline V gene data show CDR1 as DFQATT and CDR2 as SNEGSKA (reference sequence). This CDR3 has 15 amino acids. This CDR3 is CSARDPGQSTDTQYL. In nucleotides, the CDR3 is TGCAGTGCTAGAGACCCAGGACAAAGCACAGATACGCAGTATTTA.

This clonotype was picked up a small number of times. This rearrangement joins TRBV18 to TRBJ1-2; D uncertain. V was clipped by 4 bases and J by 7 bases, with 22 bases between them. CDR1 is KGHSH and CDR2 is LQKENI in the germline V gene. CDR3 length: 16 amino acids. The CDR3 loop reads CASSQTTNVLGIGYTF. CDR3 DNA sequence: TGTGCCAGCTCACAGACCACGAACGTACTAGGGATTGGCTACACCTTC.

The chain has TRBV2 and TRBJ2-7; D uncertain. Deletions cut 4 bases from V and 2 bases from J, with 15 bases between. Germline lookup yields CDR1 SNHLY and CDR2 FYNNEI. CDR3 length equals 15 residues. CDR3: CASSANRSPPYEQYF. CDR3 DNA sequence: TGTGCCAGCAGTGCAAATCGATCCCCCCCCTACGAGCAGTACTTC. Using reference TRBV2 and TRBJ2-7 for the parts outside the CDR3, the full variable domain is EPEVTQTPSHQVTQMGQEVILRCVPISNHLYFYWYRQILGQKVEFLVSFYNNEISEKSEIFDDQFSVERPDGSNFTLKIRSTKLEDSAMYFCASSANRSPPYEQYFGPGTRLTVT.

V usage is TRBV10-1 and J usage is TRBJ2-7; maybe TRBD2 (6 bases). This CDR3 has 14 amino acids. V lost 5 bases and J lost 2, with 13 bases in between. Germline lookup yields CDR1 WNHNN and CDR2 SYGVQD (reference sequence). The CDR3 reads CASSPGAGPYEQYF. The CDR3 nucleotides are TGCGCCAGCAGTCCGGGAGCAGGGCCCTACGAGCAGTACTTC.